This TCR beta chain is from a study of CD8 T cells in ankylosing spondylitis. A quantitative 5'-RACE method, one with molecular barcodes, was used to make TCR beta libraries. TCRdb re-called the 5' RACE reads with MiXCR, one entry per CDR3 protein. The profile covers roughly 700,000 distinct CDR3 sequences, with 19% appearing a single time and 19% taken by the ten largest. Germline V CDR1 and CDR2: SGHRS, YFSETQ. This CDR3 is built from 14 residues. Trimming cost V 4 bases and J 0 bases; bases outside gene matches: 3. Study outcomes and limitations: Disease-linked clones, CD8+, were relatively rare in peripheral blood. Ankylosing spondylitis blood seemed to carry a telltale TCR beta motif made of roughly 8 highly homologous variants.

This clonotype was counted ten times or more. Antigen: not known. Sequenced material: blood, either unsorted or a sorted T cell fraction (not recorded which). The V and J genes are TRBV5-1 and TRBJ1-1, with TRBD1 matching 7 bases. The receptor was derived from a male donor with ankylosing spondylitis. The CDR3 spells CASSPGQMNTEAFF. CDR3 nucleotide sequence: TGCGCCAGCAGCCCGGGACAGATGAACACTGAAGCTTTCTTT.